This T cell receptor (beta chain) came from a study of OX40 agonist ivuxolimab in advanced cancers. Here immunoSEQ multiplex PCR was the method, and the copy in TCRdb shows in-frame clones only, minus some. The repertoire has some 100,000 clones, around 80% of them found once; the top ten carry roughly 1.1%. The CDR3 contains 13 residues. V lost 1 base to trimming and J lost 6 bases, with 9 bases between them. Germline lookup yields CDR1 SGHTA and CDR2 FQGNSA. The chain combines TRBV7-2 with TRBJ2-5; D is unclear. Here the sequenced sample was CD4+ or CD8+ T cells sorted from blood, taken in a trial of the OX40 agonist ivuxolimab. This TCR derives from an adult with an advanced solid tumor such as melanoma, head and neck, liver or kidney cancer. CDR3 nucleotides: TGTGCCAGCAGCTTAGGAGACTTTAAGACCCAGTACTTC. Protein: CASSLGDFKTQYF.